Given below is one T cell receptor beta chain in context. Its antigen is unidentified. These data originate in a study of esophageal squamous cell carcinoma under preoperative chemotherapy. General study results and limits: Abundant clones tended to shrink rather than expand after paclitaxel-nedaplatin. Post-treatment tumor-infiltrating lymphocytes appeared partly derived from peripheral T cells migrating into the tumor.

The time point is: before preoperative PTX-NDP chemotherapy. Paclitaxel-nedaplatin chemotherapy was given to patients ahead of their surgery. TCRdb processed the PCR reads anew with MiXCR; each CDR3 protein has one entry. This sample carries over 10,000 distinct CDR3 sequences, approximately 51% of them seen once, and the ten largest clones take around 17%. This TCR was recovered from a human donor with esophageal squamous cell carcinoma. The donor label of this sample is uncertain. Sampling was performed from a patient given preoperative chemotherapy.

As DNA, the CDR3 is TGTGCCAGCAGTGGGGCAGGGGAGTACACAGATACGCAGTATTTT. This translates into CASSGAGEYTDTQYF. This chain joins TRBV6-1 and TRBJ2-3, with D maybe TRBD1 (6 bases). V was clipped by 4 bases and J by 2 bases, with 13 bases between them. Germline loops: CDR1 MNHNS, CDR2 SASEGT. The CDR3 is made up of 15 amino acids.